These 9 T cell receptor beta chains came from one sample sequenced in a study of post-analysis software for immune sequencing data. The study's findings and limits: Patients had higher frequencies than controls of a handful of TRBV segments, including TRBV5-6, TRBV5-1 and TRBV20-1.

Built from TCR beta cDNA, the libraries had unique molecular identifiers in them. TCRdb reprocessed the PCR reads via MiXCR and lists one record per CDR3 protein. The table has about 260,000 distinct CDR3 sequences, 36% seen once. Their recognized antigens are unknown. Sample: blood. These receptors all come from a girl aged 5-17 years with multiple sclerosis.

This rearrangement joins TRBV29-1 to TRBJ2-7, with TRBD2 matching over 11 bases. The germline gives CDR1 SQVTM, CDR2 ANQGSEA. V was pared by 1 base and J by 3 bases, with 17 bases of the junction left unmatched. The CDR3 extends over 19 amino acids. Written as DNA, the CDR3 is TGCAGCGTTGAAGGGTGGGTTGATGGCCCGGGACTAGCGGTCTACGAGCAGTACTTC. Translated, it gives CSVEGWVDGPGLAVYEQYF.

This clonotype came up a few times. V and J are TRBV5-1 and TRBJ1-2; TRBD1 agrees at 7 bases. This CDR3 region has 14 residues. Germline trimming cut 4 bases from V and 4 bases from J; bases unmatched to any gene: 7. Germline V gene lookup returns CDR1 SGHRS and CDR2 YFSETQ. The CDR3 sequence: CASSTGQSGYGYTF. The CDR3, as DNA: TGCGCCAGCAGCACGGGACAGTCCGGCTATGGCTACACCTTC.

The gene calls are TRBV6-5 and TRBJ1-6, with D uncertain. The CDR3 loop spans 16 amino acids. The germline V gene encodes CDR1 MNHEY and CDR2 SVGAGI. The ends were cut back, 7 bases at V and 5 bases at J, with 18 bases in the middle. The CDR3: CASTWRARPDNSPLHF. DNA of the CDR3: TGTGCCAGCACCTGGAGGGCTCGCCCAGATAATTCACCCCTCCACTTT.

This clonotype was observed at least ten times. The V gene is TRBV25-1, the J gene TRBJ1-2; 7 nucleotides line up with TRBD1. Germline V lookup: CDR1 MGHDK, CDR2 SYGVNS. Trimming removed 2 bases from V and 7 bases from J; junction bases left unmatched: 4. The CDR3 totals 13 residues. DNA of the CDR3: TGTGCCAGCAGTGAAACAGGGGCCTTTGGCTACACCTTC. It translates to CASSETGAFGYTF.

The genes are TRBV20-1 and TRBJ2-3; 7 positions agree with TRBD1. V dropped 5 bases and J dropped 1; count of bases not matched to a gene: 6. The CDR3 contains 14 residues. Per germline, CDR1 DFQATT and CDR2 SNEGSKA (reference sequence). This CDR3 reads CSAPQGWGTDTQYF. DNA for the CDR3: TGCAGTGCTCCACAGGGGTGGGGCACAGATACGCAGTATTTT.

In the case of this clonotype: A single base separates this from a much larger clone, so it may be a read error. The chain carries TRBV7-9 and TRBJ1-1; D is ambiguous. Per germline, CDR1 SEHNR and CDR2 FQNEAQ (reference sequence). The CDR3 length is 13 residues. Trimming left V 11 bases short and J 4 bases short, with 17 bases between. In DNA, the CDR3 is TGTGCCGGCGGCGTGGAGGGCAGCACTGAAGCTTTCTTT. As protein: CAGGVEGSTEAFF.

On this clonotype: This may come from a read error, since a much larger clone is one base off. This chain joins TRBV7-2 and TRBJ1-2, with D perhaps matching TRBD1 (6 bases). The CDR3 length is 15 residues. Germline V lookup: CDR1 SGHTA, CDR2 FQGNSA. V lost 1 base and J lost 8, with 17 bases in between. CDR3 amino acids: CTSSLGGRGAGGYTF. Written as DNA, the CDR3 is TGTACCAGCAGCTTAGGAGGGAGGGGGGCCGGGGGCTACACCTTC.

The chain recombines TRBV11-2 with TRBJ1-1; 7 bases match TRBD1. Germline CDR1 and CDR2: SGHAT and FQNNGV. The CDR3 contains 15 residues. Trimming at V came to 2 bases and at J to 1 base, leaving 4 bases not matched to a gene. The CDR3 DNA follows: TGTGCCAGCAGCTTACCCGGGACAGCGAACACTGAAGCTTTCTTT. Translation: CASSLPGTANTEAFF.

Details on this clonotype: A much bigger clone sits one base away, suggesting this may be a read error. The V gene is TRBV2, the J gene TRBJ2-3; 9 bases are shared with TRBD2. This CDR3 has 15 residues. The junction had 10 bases not matched to a gene; V was cut back by 6 bases and J by 6 bases. Germline CDR1 is SNHLY and CDR2 is FYNNEI. This CDR3 is CASSPGTSMRDTQYF. The CDR3, as DNA: TGTGCCAGCAGCCCCGGGACTAGCATGCGGGATACGCAGTATTTT.